Listed below are T cell receptor beta chains from one sample, sequenced in a study of T cell repertoires in ileal Crohn's disease. Data came from immunoSEQ multiplex PCR; TCRdb stores just in-frame clones and leaves some out. The sample includes fewer than 2,000 clones, approximately 80% of them seen just once. The source material was ileal tissue. Source of these receptors: an adult with Crohn's disease. Both conserved end residues are part of each CDR3. The order of the fields is D gene, V gene, J gene, clone size, CDR3 DNA, CDR3 protein. D genes are given only for firm matches. Some rows have no size entry. The others give once, few or many, or a class for an expanded clone.

.	TRBV7-9	TRBJ1-2	.	TGTGCCAGCAGCTCTAGGGACATCAATGGCTACACCTTC	CASSSRDINGYTF
.	TRBV30	TRBJ2-7	.	TGTGCCTGGACCCGTGGACTGAACTACGAGCAGTACTTC	CAWTRGLNYEQYF
.	TRBV2	TRBJ2-7	.	TGTGCCAGCAGCGACAGGGGAGGGCTCTACGAGCAGTACTTC	CASSDRGGLYEQYF
TRBD2	TRBV28	TRBJ2-4	once	TGTGCCAGCAGTTTATTCCCGACTAGCGGGGGGATAGGAAACATTCAGTACTTC	CASSLFPTSGGIGNIQYF
.	TRBV28	TRBJ1-3	few	TGTGCCAGCAGTCAGGGGCAGTCTGGAAACACCATATATTTT	CASSQGQSGNTIYF
TRBD1	TRBV5-4	TRBJ1-3	.	TGTGCCAGCAGCGCCGGGACAGTCCTCTCTGGAAACACCATATATTTT	CASSAGTVLSGNTIYF
.	TRBV6-6	TRBJ1-1	.	TGTGCCAGCAGTTACTTGCAGGGAAATTTAATTGCTGAAGCTTTCTTT	CASSYLQGNLIAEAFF
TRBD1	TRBV7-9	TRBJ1-2	.	TGTGCCAGCAGCTACACAGGGGTCTATGGCTACACCTTC	CASSYTGVYGYTF
TRBD2	TRBV30	TRBJ2-1	.	TGTGCCTGGAACCCCGGACTAGCGAGCAATGAGCAGTTCTTC	CAWNPGLASNEQFF
.	TRBV5-4	TRBJ2-5	.	TGTGCCAGCGCCAATGAGGCTGAGACCCAGTACTTC	CASANEAETQYF